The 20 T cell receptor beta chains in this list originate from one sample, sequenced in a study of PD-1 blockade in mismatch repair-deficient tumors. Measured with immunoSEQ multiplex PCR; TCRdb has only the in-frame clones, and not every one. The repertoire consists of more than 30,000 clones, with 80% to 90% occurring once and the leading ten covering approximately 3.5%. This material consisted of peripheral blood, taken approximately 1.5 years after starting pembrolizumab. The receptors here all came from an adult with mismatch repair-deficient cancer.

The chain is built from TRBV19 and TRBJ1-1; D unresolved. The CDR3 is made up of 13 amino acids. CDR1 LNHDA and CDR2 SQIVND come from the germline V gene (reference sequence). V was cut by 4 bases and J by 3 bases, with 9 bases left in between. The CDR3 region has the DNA TGTGCCAGTAGTACGACCGGAGACACTGAAGCTTTCTTT. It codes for CASSTTGDTEAFF.

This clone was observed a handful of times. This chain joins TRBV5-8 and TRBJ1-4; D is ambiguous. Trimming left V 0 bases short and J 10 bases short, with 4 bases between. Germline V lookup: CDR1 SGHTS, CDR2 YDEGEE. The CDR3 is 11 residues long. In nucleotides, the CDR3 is TGTGCCAGCAGCTTGGCCGGAAAACTGTTTTTT. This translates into CASSLAGKLFF. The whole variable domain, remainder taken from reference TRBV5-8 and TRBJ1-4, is EAGVTQSPTHLIKTRGQQATLRCSPISGHTSVYWYQQALGLGLQFLLWYDEGEERNRGNFPPRFSGRQFPNYSSELNVNALELEDSALYLCASSLAGKLFFGSGTQLSVL.

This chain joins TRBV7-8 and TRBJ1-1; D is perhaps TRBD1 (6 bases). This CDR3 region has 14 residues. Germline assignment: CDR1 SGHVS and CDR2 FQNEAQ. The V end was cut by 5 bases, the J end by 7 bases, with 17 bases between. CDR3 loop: CASSPGGSGVEAFF. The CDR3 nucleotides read TGTGCCAGCAGCCCGGGTGGATCAGGGGTTGAAGCTTTCTTT.

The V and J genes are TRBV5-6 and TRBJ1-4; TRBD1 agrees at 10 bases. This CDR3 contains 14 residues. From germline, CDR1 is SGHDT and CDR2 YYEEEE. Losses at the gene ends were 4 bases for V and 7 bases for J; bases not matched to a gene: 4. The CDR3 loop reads CASSRQGASEKLFF. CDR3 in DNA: TGTGCCAGCAGCCGACAGGGGGCTAGTGAAAAACTGTTTTTT.

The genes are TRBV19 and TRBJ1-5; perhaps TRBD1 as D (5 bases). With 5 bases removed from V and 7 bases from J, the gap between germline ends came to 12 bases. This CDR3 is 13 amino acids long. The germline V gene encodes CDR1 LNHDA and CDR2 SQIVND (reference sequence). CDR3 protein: CASSVQERQPQHF. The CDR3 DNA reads TGTGCCAGTAGTGTACAGGAACGGCAGCCCCAGCATTTT.

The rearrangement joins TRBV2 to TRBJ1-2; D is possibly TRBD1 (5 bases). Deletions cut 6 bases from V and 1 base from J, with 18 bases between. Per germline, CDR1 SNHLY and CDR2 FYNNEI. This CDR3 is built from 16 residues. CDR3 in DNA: TGTGCCAGCAGGGGGTCGTTAGGGGTAGTTAACTATGGCTACACCTTC. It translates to CASRGSLGVVNYGYTF.

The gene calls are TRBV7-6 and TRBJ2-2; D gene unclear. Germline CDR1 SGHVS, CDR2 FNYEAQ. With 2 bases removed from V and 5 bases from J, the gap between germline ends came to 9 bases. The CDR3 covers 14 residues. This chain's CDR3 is CASSLSTGTGELFF. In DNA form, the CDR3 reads TGTGCCAGCAGCTTATCTACCGGGACCGGGGAGCTGTTTTTT.

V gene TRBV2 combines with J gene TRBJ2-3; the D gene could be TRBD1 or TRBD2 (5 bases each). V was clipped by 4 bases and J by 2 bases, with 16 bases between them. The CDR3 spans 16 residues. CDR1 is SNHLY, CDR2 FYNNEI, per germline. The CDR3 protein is CASSAFSGGPTDTQYF. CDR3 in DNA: TGTGCCAGCAGTGCATTTAGTGGGGGTCCCACAGATACGCAGTATTTT.

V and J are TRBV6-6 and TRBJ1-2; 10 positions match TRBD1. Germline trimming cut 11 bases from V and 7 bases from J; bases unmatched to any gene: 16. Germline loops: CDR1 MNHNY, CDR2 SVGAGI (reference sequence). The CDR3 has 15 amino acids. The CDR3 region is CAGLTGGEEWRGYTF. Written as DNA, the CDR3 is TGTGCCGGCCTGACAGGGGGCGAGGAGTGGCGTGGCTACACCTTC.

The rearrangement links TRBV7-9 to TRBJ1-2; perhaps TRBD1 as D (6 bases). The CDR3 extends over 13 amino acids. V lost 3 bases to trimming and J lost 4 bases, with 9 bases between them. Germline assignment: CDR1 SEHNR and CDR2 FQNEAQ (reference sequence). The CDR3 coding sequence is TGTGCCAGCAGCTTGACGGGGGCCTATGGCTACACCTTC. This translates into CASSLTGAYGYTF.

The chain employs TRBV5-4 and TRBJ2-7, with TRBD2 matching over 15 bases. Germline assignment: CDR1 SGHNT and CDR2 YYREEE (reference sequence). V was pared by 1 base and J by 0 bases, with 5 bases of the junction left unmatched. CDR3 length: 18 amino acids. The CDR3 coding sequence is TGTGCCAGCAGCTTGTATGGACTAGCGGGAGGGTCCTCCTACGAGCAGTACTTC. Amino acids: CASSLYGLAGGSSYEQYF.

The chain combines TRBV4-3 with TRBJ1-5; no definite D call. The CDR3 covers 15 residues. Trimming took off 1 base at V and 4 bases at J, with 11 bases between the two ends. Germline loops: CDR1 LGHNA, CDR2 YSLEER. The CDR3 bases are TGCGCCAGCAGCCAAGTCCTAGGAGTAAATCAGCCCCAGCATTTT. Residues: CASSQVLGVNQPQHF.

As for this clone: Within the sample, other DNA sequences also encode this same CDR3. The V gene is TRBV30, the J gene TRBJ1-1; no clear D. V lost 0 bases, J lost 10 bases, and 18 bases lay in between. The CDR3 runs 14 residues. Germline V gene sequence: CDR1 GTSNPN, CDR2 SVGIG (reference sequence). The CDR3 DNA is TGTGCCTGGAGTGTACCCATAAAAAGTCGGGTAGCTTTCTTT. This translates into CAWSVPIKSRVAFF.

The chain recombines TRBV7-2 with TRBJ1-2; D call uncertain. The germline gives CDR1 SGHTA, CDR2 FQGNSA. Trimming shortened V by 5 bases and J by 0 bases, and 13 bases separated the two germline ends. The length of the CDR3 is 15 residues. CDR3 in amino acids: CASSPLGTANYGYTF. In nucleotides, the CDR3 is TGTGCCAGCAGCCCTCTCGGTACGGCTAACTATGGCTACACCTTC.

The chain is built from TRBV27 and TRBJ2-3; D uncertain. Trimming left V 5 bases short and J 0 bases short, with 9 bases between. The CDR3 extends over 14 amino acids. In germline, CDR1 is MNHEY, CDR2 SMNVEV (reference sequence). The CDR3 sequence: CASSREVSTDTQYF. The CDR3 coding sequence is TGTGCCAGCAGTCGTGAGGTGAGCACAGATACGCAGTATTTT.

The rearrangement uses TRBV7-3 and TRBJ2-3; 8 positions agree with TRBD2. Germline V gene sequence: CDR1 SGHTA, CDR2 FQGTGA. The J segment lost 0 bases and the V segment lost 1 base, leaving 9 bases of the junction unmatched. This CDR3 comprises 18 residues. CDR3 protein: CASSLRAASGPSTDTQYF. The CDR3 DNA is TGTGCCAGCAGCTTAAGGGCGGCTAGCGGGCCTAGCACAGATACGCAGTATTTT.

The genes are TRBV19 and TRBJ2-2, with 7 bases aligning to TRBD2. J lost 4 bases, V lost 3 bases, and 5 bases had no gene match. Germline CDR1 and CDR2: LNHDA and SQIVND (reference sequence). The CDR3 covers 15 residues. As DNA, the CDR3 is TGTGCCAGTAGTATTCGCAGGGAGGGCACCGGGGAGCTGTTTTTT. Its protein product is CASSIRREGTGELFF.

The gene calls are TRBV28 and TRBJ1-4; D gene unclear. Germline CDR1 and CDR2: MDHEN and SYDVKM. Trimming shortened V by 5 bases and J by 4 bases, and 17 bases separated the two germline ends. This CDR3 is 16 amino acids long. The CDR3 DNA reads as TGTGCCAGCAGTCCCGGAACGGTCGGATTTAATGAAAAACTGTTTTTT. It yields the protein CASSPGTVGFNEKLFF.

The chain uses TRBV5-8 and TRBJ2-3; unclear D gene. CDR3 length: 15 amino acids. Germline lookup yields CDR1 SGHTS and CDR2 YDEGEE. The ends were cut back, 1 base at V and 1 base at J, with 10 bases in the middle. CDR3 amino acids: CASSLLGKGTDTQYF. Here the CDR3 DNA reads TGTGCCAGCAGCTTGTTAGGGAAAGGCACAGATACGCAGTATTTT.

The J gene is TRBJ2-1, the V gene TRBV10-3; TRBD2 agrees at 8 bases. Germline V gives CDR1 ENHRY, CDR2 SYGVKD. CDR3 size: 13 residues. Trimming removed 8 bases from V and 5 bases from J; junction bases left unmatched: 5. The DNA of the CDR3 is TGTGCCATCGGACTAGCTGGGGACAATGAGCAGTTCTTC. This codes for CAIGLAGDNEQFF.